This T cell receptor (beta chain) was sequenced during a study of early T cells in non-severe SARS-CoV-2 infection. This clonotype was seen ten or more times. Via MiXCR, TCRdb re-called the 5' RACE reads, giving one row per CDR3 protein. This table holds about 59,000 distinct CDR3 sequences, over 10% found once. Germline loops: CDR1 SQVTM, CDR2 ANQGSEA. The CDR3 is made up of 12 amino acids. V gave up 4 bases and J gave up 5 bases; unmatched junction bases: 4. The material sequenced was whole blood, taken at baseline. The chain couples TRBV29-1 to TRBJ2-5; 7 bases are a match to TRBD2. This sequence originates from an adult who was a healthcare worker with PCR-confirmed SARS-CoV-2 infection or an uninfected control (not recorded which). CDR3 in amino acids: CSVGEGLETQYF. The DNA for the CDR3 is TGCAGCGTTGGGGAGGGTTTGGAGACCCAGTACTTC. The complete variable domain, with remaining parts taken from reference TRBV29-1 and TRBJ2-5, reads SAVISQKPSRDICQRGTSLTIQCQVDSQVTMMFWYRQQPGQSLTLIATANQGSEATYESGFVIDKFPISRPNLTFSTLTVSNMSPEDSSIYLCSVGEGLETQYFGPGTRLLVL.